This TCR beta chain was observed in a study of cytomegalovirus exposure and HLA in healthy donors. PCR primers comprised 60 Vbeta and 13 Jbeta primers. TCRdb's copy holds only in-frame clones and misses some; the assay was immunoSEQ multiplex PCR. This sample's table reports roughly 62,000 clones. Every donor was a healthy person donating bone marrow. As to this clone: The CDR3 ends on some other residue instead of the conserved phenylalanine or tryptophan, so this is likely a read error. No DNA is shown, since the ends of the CDR3 on it are uncertain; the CDR3 is the one TCRdb lists.

From its first to its last residue, the CDR3 has 9 amino acids. CDR1 MDHEN and CDR2 SYDVKM come from the germline V gene. The clonotype was recovered from a woman aged 18-29 years in good health and CMV-seronegative. Sequenced input: PBMCs. The rearrangement uses TRBV28 and TRBJ1-2; TRBD1, as called in the table, went unchecked against the DNA. The CDR3 is CAITGTGVL.